This T cell receptor beta chain was recorded in a study of STAT5B mutations in CD4+ large granular lymphocyte leukemia. CDR1 is SGDLS, CDR2 YYNGEE, per germline. V lost 4 bases and J lost 4; bases outside the gene matches: 4. CDR3 length: 13 residues. Controls came from buffy coats of healthy blood donors. This clone was recorded once. The antigen is unknown. This was a survey-level run. Clones were sequenced by immunoSEQ multiplex PCR, and TCRdb holds only the in-frame ones, with some missing. The sample has about 33,000 clones, around four fifths seen once. Study findings and constraints: Compared with healthy controls (2/35), patient top clones favored TRBV06 (8/27).

This receptor was obtained from a human donor in good health. This chain connects TRBV9 to TRBJ1-2, with TRBD1 identical over 7 bases. The sequenced sample was CD4+ T cells from blood buffy coats. CDR3 loop: CASSPRTGYGYTF. The CDR3 DNA follows: TGTGCCAGCAGCCCGAGGACAGGCTATGGCTACACCTTC.